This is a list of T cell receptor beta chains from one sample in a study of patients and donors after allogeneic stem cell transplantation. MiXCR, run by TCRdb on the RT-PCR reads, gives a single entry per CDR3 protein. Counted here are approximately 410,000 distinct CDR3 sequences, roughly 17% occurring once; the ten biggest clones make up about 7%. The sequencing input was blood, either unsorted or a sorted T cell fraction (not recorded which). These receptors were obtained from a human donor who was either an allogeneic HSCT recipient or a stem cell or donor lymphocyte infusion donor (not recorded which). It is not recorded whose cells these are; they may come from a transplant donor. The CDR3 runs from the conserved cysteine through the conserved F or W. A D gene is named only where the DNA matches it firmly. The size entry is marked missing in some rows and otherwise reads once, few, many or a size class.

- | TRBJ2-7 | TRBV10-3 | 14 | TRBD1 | CAIRDRDRGYEQYF | TGTGCCATCAGAGACCGGGACAGGGGATACGAGCAGTACTTC
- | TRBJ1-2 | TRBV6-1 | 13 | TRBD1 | CAIYRGQRGGYTF | TGTGCCATTTACAGGGGGCAAAGGGGAGGCTACACCTTC
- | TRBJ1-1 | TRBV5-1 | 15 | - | CASSLVVGDGTEAFF | TGCGCCAGCAGCTTGGTTGTGGGCGACGGCACTGAAGCTTTCTTT
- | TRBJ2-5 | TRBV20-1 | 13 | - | CSARLRYQETQYF | TGCAGTGCTAGACTTCGGTACCAAGAGACCCAGTACTTC
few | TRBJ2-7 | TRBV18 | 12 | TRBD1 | CASSDTGGSQYF | TGTGCCAGCTCAGACACAGGGGGATCGCAGTACTTC
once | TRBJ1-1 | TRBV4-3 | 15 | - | CASSQEKGRRTEAFF | TGCGCCAGCAGCCAAGAGAAGGGACGACGCACTGAAGCTTTCTTT
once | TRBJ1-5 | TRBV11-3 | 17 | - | CASSFGRTHSGNQPQHF | TGTGCCAGCAGCTTCGGCCGCACACACAGCGGGAATCAGCCCCAGCATTTT
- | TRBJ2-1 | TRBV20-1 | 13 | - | CSARGTAISEQFF | TGCAGTGCTAGGGGCACGGCCATAAGTGAGCAGTTCTTC
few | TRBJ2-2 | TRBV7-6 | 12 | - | CASSFSSGELFF | TGTGCCAGCAGCTTTTCATCCGGGGAGCTGTTTTTT
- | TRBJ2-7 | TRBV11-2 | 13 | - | CASSLASWQEQYF | TGTGCCAGCAGCTTAGCTAGCTGGCAAGAGCAGTACTTC
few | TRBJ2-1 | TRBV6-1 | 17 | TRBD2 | CASSAQRTSGGANEQFF | TGTGCCAGCAGTGCCCAGAGAACTAGCGGGGGGGCCAATGAGCAGTTCTTC
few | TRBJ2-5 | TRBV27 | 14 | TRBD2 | CASTPREGEGTQYF | TGTGCCAGCACCCCCCGGGAGGGGGAAGGGACCCAGTACTTC
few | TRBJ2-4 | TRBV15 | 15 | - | CATSRGGLEKNIQYF | TGTGCCACCAGCAGAGGGGGGCTAGAAAAAAACATTCAGTACTTC
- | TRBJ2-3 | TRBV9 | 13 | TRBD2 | CASRAGAADTQYF | TGTGCCAGCAGGGCGGGAGCTGCAGATACGCAGTATTTT
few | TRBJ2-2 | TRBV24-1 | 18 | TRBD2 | CATSDDRGTSGNTGELFF | TGTGCCACCAGTGATGATCGGGGGACTAGCGGGAATACCGGGGAGCTGTTTTTT
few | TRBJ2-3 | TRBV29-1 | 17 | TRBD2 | CSVALRLTGLRTDTQYF | TGCAGCGTTGCCCTGCGGTTAACGGGACTACGAACAGATACGCAGTATTTT
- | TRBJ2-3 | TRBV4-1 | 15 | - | CASSQGVLGTDTQYF | TGCGCCAGCAGCCAAGGGGTATTAGGCACAGATACGCAGTATTTT
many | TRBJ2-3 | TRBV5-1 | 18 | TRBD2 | CASSLTVPAGGSTDTQYF | TGCGCCAGCAGCTTAACAGTACCGGCGGGGGGGAGCACAGATACGCAGTATTTT
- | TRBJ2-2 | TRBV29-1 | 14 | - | CSVEVKSSTGELFF | TGCAGCGTTGAAGTGAAGAGTAGTACCGGGGAGCTGTTTTTT
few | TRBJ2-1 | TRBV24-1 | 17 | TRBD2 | CATSDTSGRKVYNEQFF | TGTGCCACCAGTGATACCAGCGGGAGGAAGGTCTACAATGAGCAGTTCTTC
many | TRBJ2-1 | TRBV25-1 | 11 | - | CASTGGNEQFF | TGTGCCAGCACCGGGGGTAATGAGCAGTTCTTC
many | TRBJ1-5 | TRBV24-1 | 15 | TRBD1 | CATSDIQGQGQPQHF | TGTGCCACCAGTGATATACAGGGGCAGGGTCAGCCCCAGCATTTT
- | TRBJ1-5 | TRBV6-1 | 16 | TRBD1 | CASSELGTGPYQPQHF | TGTGCCAGCAGTGAACTCGGGACAGGGCCATATCAGCCCCAGCATTTT
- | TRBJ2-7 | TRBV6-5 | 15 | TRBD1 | CASSYAGGIAYEQYF | TGTGCCAGCAGTTATGCAGGGGGCATCGCCTACGAGCAGTACTTC
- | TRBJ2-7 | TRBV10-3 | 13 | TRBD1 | CATRTGGSYEQYF | TGTGCCACCAGGACAGGGGGCTCCTACGAGCAGTACTTC
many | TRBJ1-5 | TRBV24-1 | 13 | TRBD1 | CATGTGGNQPQHF | TGTGCCACCGGGACAGGGGGCAATCAGCCCCAGCATTTT
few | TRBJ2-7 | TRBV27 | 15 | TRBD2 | CASSFFAGGAYEQYF | TGTGCCAGCAGTTTCTTTGCGGGGGGCGCCTACGAGCAGTACTTC
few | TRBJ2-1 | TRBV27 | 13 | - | CASSPGFIGEQFF | TGTGCCAGCAGTCCGGGATTTATCGGTGAGCAGTTCTTC
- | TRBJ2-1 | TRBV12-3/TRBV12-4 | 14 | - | CASIDRGVYNEQFF | TGTGCCAGCATCGATAGGGGGGTATACAATGAGCAGTTCTTC
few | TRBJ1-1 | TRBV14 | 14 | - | CASSQEWTVTEAFF | TGTGCCAGCAGCCAAGAGTGGACAGTCACTGAAGCTTTCTTT
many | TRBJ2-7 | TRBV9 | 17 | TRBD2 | CASSSDGLAGVVYEQYF | TGTGCCAGCAGCTCTGATGGACTAGCGGGAGTAGTCTACGAGCAGTACTTC
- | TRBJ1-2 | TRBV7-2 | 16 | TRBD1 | CASSLVRAGGHYGYTF | TGTGCCAGCAGCTTAGTGAGGGCAGGGGGGCACTATGGCTACACCTTC
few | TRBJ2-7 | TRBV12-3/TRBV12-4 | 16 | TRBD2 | CASTHWGGGPMDEQYF | TGTGCCAGCACTCACTGGGGGGGAGGGCCTATGGACGAGCAGTACTTC
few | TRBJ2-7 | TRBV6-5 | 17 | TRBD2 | CASSYKTSGEWAYEQYF | TGTGCCAGCAGTTACAAAACTAGCGGGGAATGGGCCTACGAGCAGTACTTC
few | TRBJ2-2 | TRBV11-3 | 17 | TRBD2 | CASSPVWTGGNTGELFF | TGTGCCAGCAGCCCAGTTTGGACGGGAGGTAACACCGGGGAGCTGTTTTTT
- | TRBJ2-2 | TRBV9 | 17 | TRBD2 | CASSLRTSGINTGELFF | TGTGCCAGCAGCCTACGTACTAGCGGGATAAACACCGGGGAGCTGTTTTTT
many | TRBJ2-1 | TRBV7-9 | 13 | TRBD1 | CASSSKDRVNGFF | TGTGCCAGCAGCTCCAAGGACAGGGTGAATGGGTTCTTC
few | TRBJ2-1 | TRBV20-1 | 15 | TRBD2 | CSARVVAGGPDEQFF | TGCAGTGCTAGAGTGGTCGCGGGAGGGCCCGATGAGCAGTTCTTC
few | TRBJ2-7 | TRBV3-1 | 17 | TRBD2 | CASSQRPSGQSLNEQYF | TGTGCCAGCAGCCAACGACCTAGCGGCCAATCACTTAACGAGCAGTACTTC
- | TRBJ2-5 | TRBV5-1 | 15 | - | CASSFGSTSRETQYF | TGCGCCAGCAGCTTCGGATCGACTAGTCGAGAGACCCAGTACTTC
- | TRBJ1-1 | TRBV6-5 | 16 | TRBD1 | CASSYGRDRVNTEAFF | TGTGCCAGCAGTTACGGAAGGGACAGGGTGAACACTGAAGCTTTCTTT
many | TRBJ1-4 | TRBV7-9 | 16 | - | CASSVRGGHANEKLFF | TGTGCCAGCAGCGTTAGGGGAGGACACGCTAATGAAAAACTGTTTTTT
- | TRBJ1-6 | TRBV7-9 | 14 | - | CASSSGQLNSPLHF | TGTGCCAGCAGCTCCGGACAGCTTAATTCACCCCTCCACTTT
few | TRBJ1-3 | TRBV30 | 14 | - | CAWSGFAAGNTIYF | TGTGCCTGGAGTGGTTTTGCGGCCGGAAACACCATATATTTT
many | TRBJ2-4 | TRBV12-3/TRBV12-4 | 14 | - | CASSRGDNKNIQYF | TGTGCCAGCAGTAGAGGGGACAACAAAAACATTCAGTACTTC
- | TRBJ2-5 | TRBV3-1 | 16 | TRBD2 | CASSQDFREGGETQYF | TGTGCCAGCAGCCAAGATTTTCGGGAGGGGGGAGAGACCCAGTACTTC
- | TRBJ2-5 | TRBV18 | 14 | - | CASSPGVLQETQYF | TGTGCCAGCTCACCAGGAGTCCTCCAAGAGACCCAGTACTTC
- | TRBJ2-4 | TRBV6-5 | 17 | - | CASSYSWGGATKNIQYF | TGTGCCAGCAGTTACTCGTGGGGGGGCGCAACCAAAAACATTCAGTACTTC
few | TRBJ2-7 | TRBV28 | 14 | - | CASSTLGGTYEQYF | TGTGCCAGCAGTACGCTAGGCGGGACCTACGAGCAGTACTTC
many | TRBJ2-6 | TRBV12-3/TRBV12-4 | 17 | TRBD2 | CASSPRGVDSGANVLTF | TGTGCCAGCAGTCCCCGGGGGGTCGACTCTGGGGCCAACGTCCTGACTTTC
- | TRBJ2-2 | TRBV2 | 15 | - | CASTWRLRNTGELFF | TGTGCCAGCACTTGGCGGTTGAGGAACACCGGGGAGCTGTTTTTT
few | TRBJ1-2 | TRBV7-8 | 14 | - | CASSLVTAPYGYTF | TGTGCCAGCAGCTTAGTGACAGCTCCGTATGGCTACACCTTC
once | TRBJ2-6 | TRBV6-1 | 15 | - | CASSERSVGANVLTF | TGTGCCAGCAGTGAGCGGTCGGTTGGGGCCAACGTCCTGACTTTC
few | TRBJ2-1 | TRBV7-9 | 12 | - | CASSDLLNEQFF | TGTGCCAGCAGCGACCTACTCAATGAGCAGTTCTTC
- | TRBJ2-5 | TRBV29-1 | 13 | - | CSVCGTVGETQYF | TGCAGCGTTTGCGGGACTGTGGGAGAGACCCAGTACTTC
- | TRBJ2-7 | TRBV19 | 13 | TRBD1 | CASSTTGAGEQYF | TGTGCCAGTAGTACGACAGGGGCGGGCGAGCAGTACTTC
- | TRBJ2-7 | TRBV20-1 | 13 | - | CSAPGLSSYEQYF | TGCAGTGCCCCGGGACTCAGCTCCTACGAGCAGTACTTC
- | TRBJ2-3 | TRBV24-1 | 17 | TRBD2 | CATSDLGSGRATDTQYF | TGTGCCACCAGTGATTTGGGTAGCGGGAGGGCCACAGATACGCAGTATTTT